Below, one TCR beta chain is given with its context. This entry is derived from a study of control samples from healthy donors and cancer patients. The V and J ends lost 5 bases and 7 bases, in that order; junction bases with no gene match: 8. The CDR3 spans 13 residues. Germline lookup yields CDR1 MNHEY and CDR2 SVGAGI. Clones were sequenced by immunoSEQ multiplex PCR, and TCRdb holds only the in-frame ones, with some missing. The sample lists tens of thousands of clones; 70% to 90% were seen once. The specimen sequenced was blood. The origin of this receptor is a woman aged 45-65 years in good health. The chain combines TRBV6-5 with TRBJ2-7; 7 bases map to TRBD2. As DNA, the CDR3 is TGTGCCAGCAGTCGACTAGCCGGAGGGGAGCAGTACTTC. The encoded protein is CASSRLAGGEQYF.